The clone carrying this TCR beta chain was recorded many times. Its cognate antigen is unknown. The V gene's germline CDR1 is MNHEY and CDR2 SMNVEV (reference sequence). CDR3 length: 16 amino acids. V gave up 4 bases and J gave up 6 bases, with 20 bases separating them. Individually, cDNA molecules had unique molecular identifiers attached to them. TCRdb analysed the 5' RACE reads with MiXCR anew, one entry per CDR3 protein. The profile covers tens of thousands of distinct CDR3 sequences, with approximately 8.5% appearing a single time and approximately 15% taken by the ten largest. The sample comes from a study of early T cells in non-severe SARS-CoV-2 infection. For the study at large: Bulk RNA isolated from unsorted whole blood underwent sequencing; chains were not paired. Study findings and constraints: Anti-spike CD8 specificities were favored by VDJdb matching, whose results missed private and CD4 specificities.

J is TRBJ2-3 and V is TRBV27; D may be TRBD2 (6 bases). The sample was whole blood. The receptor was derived from an adult who was a healthcare worker with PCR-confirmed SARS-CoV-2 infection or an uninfected control (not recorded which). Here the CDR3 reads CASSSAAGSAVDTQYF. The CDR3 region has the DNA TGTGCCAGCAGTTCCGCCGCGGGGTCAGCCGTGGATACGCAGTATTTT.